These 18 T cell receptor beta chains came from one sample sequenced in a study of cytomegalovirus exposure and HLA in healthy donors. Only in-frame clones appear in the TCRdb table, and some are missing; sequencing was by immunoSEQ multiplex PCR. Of fewer than 200,000 clones in the sample, 75% to 90% were seen once. Sequences were obtained from PBMCs. Source of these receptors: a woman between 18 and 29 years old in good health and CMV-seronegative.

The genes are TRBV4-1 and TRBJ1-2, with a weak D call TRBD1 (5 bases). This CDR3 comprises 19 residues. Germline V gene data show CDR1 as MGHRA and CDR2 as YSYEKL. V was trimmed by 2 bases and J by 5 bases, leaving 27 bases between them. CDR3: CASSQSINDNRVKGYGYTF. As DNA, the CDR3 is TGCGCCAGCAGCCAATCCATTAACGATAACCGGGTAAAGGGGTATGGCTACACCTTC.

This chain links TRBV4-1 with TRBJ2-1; TRBD2 agrees at 14 bases. Per germline, CDR1 MGHRA and CDR2 YSYEKL. The CDR3 runs to 16 residues. J was trimmed by 2 bases and V by 4 bases; bases with no gene match: 1. CDR3 amino acids: CASSLGLAGAYNEQFF. The CDR3 DNA sequence: TGCGCCAGCAGCCTGGGACTAGCGGGGGCCTACAATGAGCAGTTCTTC.

The chain uses TRBV28 and TRBJ1-3; D perhaps matches TRBD1 (5 bases). CDR3 length equals 15 residues. Per the germline V gene, CDR1 is MDHEN and CDR2 is SYDVKM. Trimming took 7 bases from V and 4 from J, leaving 17 bases between them. Here the CDR3 reads CASIPARGSGNTIYF. In DNA form, the CDR3 reads TGTGCCAGCATCCCCGCCCGGGGGTCCGGAAACACCATATATTTT.

The rearrangement uses TRBV18 and TRBJ2-1; TRBD2 aligns across 14 bases. Germline lookup yields CDR1 KGHSH and CDR2 LQKENI. This CDR3 contains 17 residues. Germline trimming cut 1 base from V and 7 bases from J; bases unmatched to any gene: 6. The CDR3 reads CASSPQAGTSGSNEQFF. The CDR3 nucleotides are TGTGCCAGCTCACCACAGGCCGGGACTAGCGGGAGTAATGAGCAGTTCTTC. The full variable domain, its missing parts supplied by reference TRBV18 and TRBJ2-1, is NAGVMQNPRHLVRRRGQEARLRCSPMKGHSHVYWYRQLPEEGLKFMVYLQKENIIDESGMPKERFSAEFPKEGPSILRIQQVVRGDSAAYFCASSPQAGTSGSNEQFFGPGTRLTVL.

The chain links TRBV13 to TRBJ2-3; a possible D gene is TRBD2 (5 bases). From germline, CDR1 is PRHDT and CDR2 FYEKMQ (reference sequence). The ends were cut back, 5 bases at V and 4 bases at J, with 19 bases in the middle. The CDR3 extends over 16 amino acids. The CDR3 DNA is TGTGCCAGCAGCCCCCGGGATCTCTCTGGCGCAGATACGCAGTATTTT. The encoded protein is CASSPRDLSGADTQYF.

V and J are TRBV6-1 and TRBJ1-6; D is undetermined. V lost 1 base and J lost 9, with 10 bases in between. This CDR3 has 14 residues. Germline V gene sequence: CDR1 MNHNS, CDR2 SASEGT. CDR3 sequence (DNA): TGTGCCAGCAGTGAAGGCTATCCTAGTTCACCCCTCCACTTT. The encoded protein is CASSEGYPSSPLHF.

The rearrangement uses TRBV10-3 and TRBJ1-5; the D gene is possibly TRBD1 (6 bases). This CDR3 region has 15 residues. Germline CDR1 reads ENHRY; CDR2 reads SYGVKD. V lost 0 bases and J lost 7, with 13 bases in between. The CDR3 here is CAISESRWTDQPQHF. The CDR3 bases are TGTGCCATCAGTGAGTCCAGGTGGACAGACCAGCCCCAGCATTTT.

This rearrangement joins TRBV6-4 to TRBJ2-2; TRBD1 matches 8 bases. Germline CDR1 and CDR2: MRHNA and SNTAGT. The CDR3 is 15 residues long. V dropped 0 bases and J dropped 6; count of bases not matched to a gene: 3. The CDR3 DNA is TGTGCCAGCAGTGACTCCAGGGGGCAGGCCGGGGAGCTGTTTTTT. Its protein product is CASSDSRGQAGELFF.

This clone was recorded a few times. The J gene is TRBJ2-7, the V gene TRBV5-1; 10 bases match TRBD1. The CDR3 totals 14 residues. The V gene's germline CDR1 is SGHRS and CDR2 YFSETQ. The V and J ends lost 4 bases and 2 bases, in that order; junction bases with no gene match: 3. This CDR3 reads CASSMGQGPYEQYF. DNA of the CDR3: TGCGCCAGCAGCATGGGACAGGGGCCCTACGAGCAGTACTTC.

The chain is built from TRBV19 and TRBJ1-6, with TRBD1 matching 7 bases. The V and J ends lost 2 bases and 10 bases, in that order; junction bases with no gene match: 5. This CDR3 has 14 residues. The germline CDR1 and CDR2 sequences are LNHDA and SQIVND (reference sequence). Here the CDR3 reads CASSIPGQTSPLHF. The CDR3 nucleotides read TGTGCCAGTAGTATACCGGGACAGACCTCACCCCTCCACTTT.

The rearrangement joins TRBV13 to TRBJ1-1; D perhaps matches TRBD1 (5 bases). V lost 7 bases and J lost 11, with 23 bases in between. Per the germline V gene, CDR1 is PRHDT and CDR2 is FYEKMQ (reference sequence). This CDR3 has 14 residues. The CDR3 DNA sequence: TGTGCCAGCACCGAACTCGCAGGTCTCGGGGGGGCTTTCTTT. Translated: CASTELAGLGGAFF.

The rearrangement joins TRBV2 to TRBJ2-7, with TRBD1 identical over 7 bases. With V trimmed by 4 bases and J by 3 bases, 9 bases remained unmatched. Germline values: CDR1 SNHLY, CDR2 FYNNEI. This CDR3 comprises 15 residues. CDR3 protein: CASSVGKGAGYEQYF. CDR3 DNA sequence: TGTGCCAGCAGTGTAGGAAAGGGGGCGGGCTACGAGCAGTACTTC.

The V gene is TRBV2, the J gene TRBJ1-4, with 10 bases that match TRBD1. This CDR3 spans 14 amino acids. V was clipped by 6 bases and J by 7 bases; unmatched bases: 5. The V gene's germline CDR1 is SNHLY and CDR2 FYNNEI. This CDR3 reads CASSPGTGVEKLFF. For the CDR3, the DNA is TGTGCCAGCAGCCCCGGGACAGGGGTTGAAAAACTGTTTTTT. The full variable domain, completed using reference TRBV2 and TRBJ1-4, is EPEVTQTPSHQVTQMGQEVILRCVPISNHLYFYWYRQILGQKVEFLVSFYNNEISEKSEIFDDQFSVERPDGSNFTLKIRSTKLEDSAMYFCASSPGTGVEKLFFGSGTQLSVL.

This sequence joins TRBV7-9 and TRBJ1-3; TRBD1 matches 10 bases. Germline values: CDR1 SEHNR, CDR2 FQNEAQ (reference sequence). The V and J ends lost 2 bases and 4 bases, in that order; junction bases with no gene match: 5. The CDR3 extends over 16 amino acids. CDR3 DNA: TGTGCCAGCAGCTTACTGGGACAGGGGTTAGGAAACACCATATATTTT. Translated: CASSLLGQGLGNTIYF.

The rearrangement joins TRBV7-3 to TRBJ2-3; 8 bases are shared with TRBD2. V lost 3 bases, J lost 0 bases, and 2 bases stayed unmatched. Germline V gives CDR1 SGHTA, CDR2 FQGTGA. The CDR3 spans 15 residues. CDR3 sequence reads: CASSFAGGSTDTQYF. The CDR3 nucleotides read TGTGCCAGCAGCTTCGCGGGGGGCAGCACAGATACGCAGTATTTT.

The table lists this clone with a few counts. The CDR3 sequence is CASSLARGQPQHF. Here the CDR3 DNA reads TGTGCCAGCAGTTTGGCCAGGGGACAGCCCCAGCATTTT. The genes are TRBV27 and TRBJ1-5, with a tentative D call TRBD1 (6 bases). V was clipped by 3 bases and J by 7 bases, with 10 bases between them. The CDR3 is 13 residues long. Germline loops: CDR1 MNHEY, CDR2 SMNVEV (reference sequence).

The chain has TRBV6-6 and TRBJ2-7; maybe TRBD2 (5 bases). CDR1 and CDR2 from the germline V gene are MNHNY and SVGAGI (reference sequence). V shed 7 bases and J shed 1 base, with 14 bases lying between them. This CDR3 has 14 residues. CDR3 residues: CASNNGIISYEQYF. CDR3 bases: TGTGCCAGCAACAACGGGATTATATCCTACGAGCAGTACTTC.

The chain combines TRBV2 with TRBJ2-3; possible D gene TRBD2, 6 bases. The CDR3 is 14 amino acids. Trimming took 6 bases from V and 6 from J, leaving 16 bases between them. Germline V lookup: CDR1 SNHLY, CDR2 FYNNEI. CDR3 nucleotides: TGTGCCAGCAGAAAGCGGGCCACCGGGGATACGCAGTATTTT. Translating it yields CASRKRATGDTQYF.